The 28 T cell receptor beta chains presented below share a single source sample, sequenced in a study of T cell changes during pregnancy in multiple sclerosis. TCRdb keeps only in-frame clones here, not all; method: immunoSEQ multiplex PCR. Of around 100,000 clones listed, about 92% were seen once; the top ten hold approximately 1.2%. This specimen was peripheral blood, taken in the second trimester of pregnancy. All receptors come from a female donor with multiple sclerosis, enrolled in a pregnancy study.

This rearrangement joins TRBV29-1 to TRBJ2-1; possible D gene TRBD2, 6 bases. The V end lost 7 bases, the J end lost 7 bases, and 20 bases lay between the germline ends. There are 14 residues in the CDR3. Germline V CDR1 and CDR2: SQVTM, ANQGSEA. In DNA, the CDR3 is TGCAGCGCGTTCGGGAGTCGAGCGGTAAATGAGCAGTTCTTC. Translating gives CSAFGSRAVNEQFF.

This clone has just one count. V usage is TRBV5-4 and J usage is TRBJ2-1; 7 bases match TRBD1. The CDR3 has 15 residues. Germline trimming cut 0 bases from V and 6 bases from J; bases unmatched to any gene: 6. Germline CDR1 is SGHNT and CDR2 is YYREEE (reference sequence). The CDR3 bases are TGTGCCAGCAGCTTGGACAGGGGCCGAATCAATGAGCAGTTCTTC. Protein sequence: CASSLDRGRINEQFF.

V gene TRBV9 combines with J gene TRBJ2-7, with 9 bases identical to TRBD1. Germline V lookup: CDR1 SGDLS, CDR2 YYNGEE. V gave up 4 bases and J gave up 6 bases; unmatched junction bases: 5. The CDR3 contains 13 residues. For the CDR3, the DNA is TGTGCCAGCAGCTCACAGGGGGCGGGCGAGCAGTACTTC. Amino acids: CASSSQGAGEQYF.

The chain is built from TRBV18 and TRBJ1-2, with D perhaps matching TRBD1 (5 bases). Germline V gene data show CDR1 as KGHSH and CDR2 as LQKENI. This CDR3 region has 17 residues. The V and J ends lost 0 bases and 0 bases respectively, with 14 bases between them. As DNA, the CDR3 is TGTGCCAGCTCACCACCGTGGGGAACAGGCCCTAACTATGGCTACACCTTC. Its translation is CASSPPWGTGPNYGYTF.

The gene calls are TRBV11-2 and TRBJ2-7; D is uncertain. Trimming stripped 4 bases from V and 2 bases from J, with 3 bases between. Per the germline V gene, CDR1 is SGHAT and CDR2 is FQNNGV. The CDR3 runs 11 residues. CDR3 amino acids: CASSSTYEQYF. CDR3 DNA sequence: TGTGCCAGCAGCTCAACCTACGAGCAGTACTTC. Full variable domain (outside the CDR3, taken from reference TRBV11-2 and TRBJ2-7): EAGVAQSPRYKIIEKRQSVAFWCNPISGHATLYWYQQILGQGPKLLIQFQNNGVVDDSQLPKDRFSAERLKGVDSTLKIQPAKLEDSAVYLCASSSTYEQYFGPGTRLTVT.

The CDR3 sequence: CASSLEGQGAGEAFF. CDR3 nucleotide sequence: TGCGCCAGCAGCTTGGAGGGACAGGGGGCTGGTGAAGCTTTCTTT. The chain has TRBV5-1 and TRBJ1-1; the match to TRBD1 covers 12 bases. CDR1 and CDR2 (germline): SGHRS, YFSETQ. The J segment lost 7 bases and the V segment lost 0 bases, leaving 4 bases of the junction unmatched. This CDR3 is 15 amino acids long.

The rearrangement joins TRBV19 to TRBJ1-1, with D possibly matching TRBD1 (5 bases). Germline V lookup: CDR1 LNHDA, CDR2 SQIVND (reference sequence). Trimming pared 1 base from V and 3 bases from J, leaving 15 bases between. This CDR3 comprises 16 residues. The chain's CDR3 is CASSIVSSGTDTEAFF. In nucleotides, the CDR3 is TGTGCCAGTAGTATAGTGTCAAGCGGGACCGACACTGAAGCTTTCTTT.

About this clone itself: Other DNA variants within this sample encode the same CDR3. The V call is TRBV9, the J call TRBJ1-1; D is perhaps TRBD1 (5 bases). V was shortened by 2 bases and J by 1 base, with 9 bases between the two germline ends. Germline CDR1 reads SGDLS; CDR2 reads YYNGEE. The CDR3 loop spans 14 amino acids. CDR3 loop: CASSVGTANTEAFF. In DNA form, the CDR3 reads TGTGCCAGCAGCGTCGGGACTGCGAACACTGAAGCTTTCTTT.

The chain recombines TRBV15 with TRBJ2-1; D might be TRBD2 (5 bases). V lost 0 bases to trimming and J lost 5 bases, with 11 bases between them. Germline V CDR1 and CDR2: LNHNV, YYDKDF (reference sequence). The length of the CDR3 is 15 residues. CDR3 loop: CATSRDAGFHNEQFF. DNA of the CDR3: TGTGCCACCAGCAGAGACGCGGGCTTCCACAATGAGCAGTTCTTC.

The rearrangement links TRBV28 to TRBJ1-2, with D possibly being TRBD1 (5 bases). The CDR3 loop spans 15 amino acids. The V gene lost 2 bases and the J gene lost 4 bases, with 14 bases spanning the gap. The germline gives CDR1 MDHEN, CDR2 SYDVKM. CDR3 coding DNA: TGTGCCAGCAGTTTAAATTCAGGGTGGGGCTATGGCTACACCTTC. This codes for CASSLNSGWGYGYTF.

This clone has only one observation. The chain recombines TRBV6-1 with TRBJ2-5, with D tentatively TRBD2 (6 bases). Germline-derived CDR1 and CDR2 are MNHNS and SASEGT. Trimming took 1 base from V and 3 from J, leaving 15 bases between them. CDR3 size: 16 residues. The CDR3 coding sequence is TGTGCCAGCAGTGAAGTGGCGGGATACGGGGAAGAGACCCAGTACTTC. This gives the protein CASSEVAGYGEETQYF.

The gene calls are TRBV6-1 and TRBJ1-1; D gene uncertain. The germline CDR1 and CDR2 sequences are MNHNS and SASEGT. Trimming cost V 0 bases and J 11 bases, with 13 bases left between them. The CDR3 totals 13 residues. CDR3: CASSEAPLLEAFF. The CDR3 region has the DNA TGTGCCAGCAGTGAAGCGCCACTGCTCGAGGCTTTCTTT.

The chain carries TRBV30 and TRBJ2-7; 12 bases line up with TRBD2. Germline-derived CDR1 and CDR2 are GTSNPN and SVGIG (reference sequence). The length of the CDR3 is 15 residues. V dropped 2 bases and J dropped 5; count of bases not matched to a gene: 7. DNA for the CDR3: TGTGCCTGGAGTCGGCCGACTAGCGGGAGCCACGAGCAGTACTTC. It is translated as CAWSRPTSGSHEQYF. Drawing the rest from reference TRBV30 and TRBJ2-7, the complete variable domain is SQTIHQWPATLVQPVGSPLSLECTVEGTSNPNLYWYRQAAGRGLQLLFYSVGIGQISSEVPQNLSASRPQDRQFILSSKKLLLSDSGFYLCAWSRPTSGSHEQYFGPGTRLTVT.

The V and J genes are TRBV19 and TRBJ2-1; D is possibly TRBD2 (7 bases). The germline V and J ends were trimmed by 1 base and 6 bases, with 16 bases remaining between them. CDR3 length equals 16 residues. Germline loops: CDR1 LNHDA, CDR2 SQIVND (reference sequence). CDR3 region: CASSIGSKGGGNEQFF. Written as DNA, the CDR3 is TGTGCCAGTAGTATAGGCTCAAAGGGGGGGGGCAATGAGCAGTTCTTC. The complete variable domain, with remaining parts taken from reference TRBV19 and TRBJ2-1, reads DGGITQSPKYLFRKEGQNVTLSCEQNLNHDAMYWYRQDPGQGLRLIYYSQIVNDFQKGDIAEGYSVSREKKESFPLTVTSAQKNPTAFYLCASSIGSKGGGNEQFFGPGTRLTVL.

The chain is built from TRBV18 and TRBJ1-1; 7 nucleotides match TRBD1. Looked up from germline, CDR1 is KGHSH and CDR2 is LQKENI. This CDR3 is built from 13 residues. Losses at the gene ends were 5 bases for V and 7 bases for J; bases not matched to a gene: 7. CDR3 sequence (DNA): TGTGCCAGCTCAGGCACGACAGGGAGTGAAGCTTTCTTT. It translates to CASSGTTGSEAFF. The full variable domain, in which reference TRBV18 and TRBJ1-1 provide the parts outside the CDR3, is NAGVMQNPRHLVRRRGQEARLRCSPMKGHSHVYWYRQLPEEGLKFMVYLQKENIIDESGMPKERFSAEFPKEGPSILRIQQVVRGDSAAYFCASSGTTGSEAFFGQGTRLTVV.

This sequence joins TRBV6-1 and TRBJ2-2; D may be TRBD1 (6 bases). There are 17 residues in the CDR3. Trimming pared 1 base from V and 2 bases from J, leaving 14 bases between. Germline V CDR1 and CDR2: MNHNS, SASEGT. CDR3 loop: CASSEVGAGVNTGELFF. The CDR3 nucleotides are TGTGCCAGCAGTGAAGTCGGGGCAGGGGTTAACACCGGGGAGCTGTTTTTT.

The chain is built from TRBV18 and TRBJ2-2; 10 bases line up with TRBD1. V trimming: 4 bases; J trimming: 5 bases; junction bases outside the gene matches: 13. Germline loops: CDR1 KGHSH, CDR2 LQKENI. The CDR3 spans 18 residues. The CDR3 loop is CASSLQETTGGATGELFF. CDR3 nucleotides: TGTGCCAGCTCACTACAAGAAACGACAGGGGGCGCGACCGGGGAGCTGTTTTTT. The full variable domain, completed using reference TRBV18 and TRBJ2-2, is NAGVMQNPRHLVRRRGQEARLRCSPMKGHSHVYWYRQLPEEGLKFMVYLQKENIIDESGMPKERFSAEFPKEGPSILRIQQVVRGDSAAYFCASSLQETTGGATGELFFGEGSRLTVL.

This chain links TRBV13 with TRBJ2-4, with 11 bases that match TRBD2. The V segment lost 3 bases and the J segment 0 bases; nucleotides outside the gene matches: 10. Germline V gives CDR1 PRHDT, CDR2 FYEKMQ (reference sequence). This CDR3 contains 19 residues. The CDR3 loop reads CASSLRAGLADLAKNIQYF. DNA for the CDR3: TGTGCCAGCAGCTTGAGGGCGGGACTAGCGGATTTAGCCAAAAACATTCAGTACTTC.

The V gene is TRBV30, the J gene TRBJ1-2, with a weak D call TRBD1 (5 bases). The germline V gene has CDR1 GTSNPN and CDR2 SVGIG (reference sequence). The CDR3 extends over 15 amino acids. With 0 bases removed from V and 7 bases from J, the gap between germline ends came to 18 bases. This CDR3 reads CAWSVAGRSVSGYTF. CDR3 nucleotide sequence: TGTGCCTGGAGTGTGGCAGGGCGGAGTGTTTCTGGCTACACCTTC.

The chain is built from TRBV7-2 and TRBJ2-5; the match to TRBD2 covers 8 bases. Losses at the gene ends were 2 bases for V and 3 bases for J; bases not matched to a gene: 2. CDR3 length: 14 residues. Germline CDR1 and CDR2: SGHTA and FQGNSA. CDR3 sequence (DNA): TGTGCCAGCAGCTTAACGGGGGGGAAAGAGACCCAGTACTTC. Protein sequence: CASSLTGGKETQYF. The full variable domain, with the rest looked up from reference TRBV7-2 and TRBJ2-5, is GAGVSQSPSNKVTEKGKDVELRCDPISGHTALYWYRQSLGQGLEFLIYFQGNSAPDKSGLPSDRFSAERTGGSVSTLTIQRTQQEDSAVYLCASSLTGGKETQYFGPGTRLLVL.

The J gene is TRBJ2-3, the V gene TRBV10-3; 10 bases match TRBD2. Germline CDR1 is ENHRY and CDR2 is SYGVKD. CDR3 length: 13 amino acids. Trimming at V came to 8 bases and at J to 3 bases, leaving 2 bases not matched to a gene. The CDR3 sequence is CAIGTSETDTQYF. The CDR3 DNA is TGTGCCATCGGGACTAGCGAGACAGATACGCAGTATTTT.

V usage is TRBV19 and J usage is TRBJ2-7; 7 bases are a match to TRBD2. V was clipped by 5 bases and J by 2 bases; unmatched bases: 9. The CDR3 spans 15 residues. Germline V gene data show CDR1 as LNHDA and CDR2 as SQIVND (reference sequence). The CDR3 spells CASSSTAGSPYEQYF. The CDR3 DNA is TGTGCCAGTAGTTCCACAGCGGGATCCCCCTACGAGCAGTACTTC.

The chain recombines TRBV10-3 with TRBJ2-5; 7 bases are shared with TRBD1. The CDR3 loop spans 13 amino acids. Trimming took 9 bases from V and 5 from J; bases not matched to a gene: 9. Germline CDR1 is ENHRY and CDR2 is SYGVKD. Written as DNA, the CDR3 is TGTGCCATGAGCCTCCGACAGGGTGAGACCCAGTACTTC. It specifies CAMSLRQGETQYF.

The chain is built from TRBV19 and TRBJ1-5, with D hard to call. This CDR3 spans 13 amino acids. Germline assignment: CDR1 LNHDA and CDR2 SQIVND (reference sequence). Trimming took 2 bases from V and 7 from J, leaving 9 bases between them. The DNA of the CDR3 is TGTGCCAGTAGTATATTCTCACGGCAGCCCCAGCATTTT. Protein product: CASSIFSRQPQHF.

A note on this clone: Other DNA variants within this sample encode the same CDR3. The rearrangement links TRBV30 to TRBJ1-5; TRBD1 matches at 7 bases. With 0 bases clipped from V and 3 bases from J, the junction kept 2 bases outside the gene matches. CDR1 is GTSNPN and CDR2 is SVGIG in the germline V gene (reference sequence). The CDR3 length is 14 residues. The CDR3 DNA follows: TGTGCCTGGAGTGTACAGGGGACCAATCAGCCCCAGCATTTT. It codes for CAWSVQGTNQPQHF. The full variable domain, completed using reference TRBV30 and TRBJ1-5, is SQTIHQWPATLVQPVGSPLSLECTVEGTSNPNLYWYRQAAGRGLQLLFYSVGIGQISSEVPQNLSASRPQDRQFILSSKKLLLSDSGFYLCAWSVQGTNQPQHFGDGTRLSIL.

This clone was recorded only once. The chain recombines TRBV4-1 with TRBJ1-2; tentative D call: TRBD1 (5 bases). The CDR3 extends over 18 amino acids. V was shortened by 0 bases and J by 4 bases, with 21 bases between the two germline ends. From germline, CDR1 is MGHRA and CDR2 YSYEKL. The CDR3 DNA is TGCGCCAGCAGCCAAGATACCCAGTTAGCAGGGAGGACCTATGGCTACACCTTC. Residues: CASSQDTQLAGRTYGYTF.

This rearrangement joins TRBV28 to TRBJ2-7; 8 bases fit TRBD1. The CDR3 sequence is 14 residues long. V shed 6 bases, J shed 3 bases, and the junction held 7 bases outside the gene matches. Germline CDR1 is MDHEN and CDR2 is SYDVKM. The CDR3 DNA sequence: TGTGCCAGCAGGCCGACAGGGGCGAACTACGAGCAGTACTTC. It is translated as CASRPTGANYEQYF.

The chain is built from TRBV7-2 and TRBJ1-5; perhaps TRBD1 as D (5 bases). CDR1 and CDR2 (germline): SGHTA, FQGNSA. V was trimmed by 4 bases and J by 4 bases, leaving 11 bases between them. This CDR3 contains 14 residues. The CDR3 is CASSSLDRNQPQHF. Written as DNA, the CDR3 is TGTGCCAGCAGCTCTCTCGACAGAAATCAGCCCCAGCATTTT.